These T cell receptor beta chains were read from a single sample in a study of T cells after yellow fever vaccination. From the 5' RACE reads, TCRdb called clonotypes with MiXCR, one entry per CDR3 protein. The sample consists of some 300,000 distinct CDR3 sequences, 7.5% to 9.5% of them appearing once. Sequencing was performed on CD4+ T cells sorted from PBMCs, taken 5 days after the yellow fever booster vaccination. These receptors were taken from a man younger than 35 who received the YFV17D yellow fever vaccine. Each CDR3 is given with its conserved first and last residue. The D gene is left open where the match is weak. A row's size may be missing; if present it is once, few, many or a size class.

>-|TRBJ1-5|TRBV23-1|-
TGCGCCACGGGGCAGCCCCAGCATTTT
CATGQPQHF
>-|TRBJ2-2|TRBV7-2|many
TGTGCCAGCAGGAACAGAGCGAACACCGGGGAGCTGTTTTTT
CASRNRANTGELFF
>TRBD1|TRBJ2-2|TRBV18|few
TGTGCCAGCTCACCACGCCGGGACAGGGGGCGTACCGGGGAGCTGTTTTTT
CASSPRRDRGRTGELFF
>TRBD1|TRBJ2-7|TRBV6-6|-
TGTGCCAGCAGTGACCGCTCCGGGACAGGAAACTACGAGCAGTACTTC
CASSDRSGTGNYEQYF
>TRBD1|TRBJ1-1|TRBV6-5|many
TGTGCCAGCAGTTCCCAGACAGGGGACACTGAAGCTTTCTTT
CASSSQTGDTEAFF
>-|TRBJ1-6|TRBV4-2|-
TGTGCCAGCTCTCAAAGGGGTGCACCCCTCCACTTT
CASSQRGAPLHF
>-|TRBJ1-1|TRBV12-3/TRBV12-4|-
TGTGCCAGCAGTCCCTACTCCCAAGTTTCTTTCTTT
CASSPYSQVSFF
>TRBD1|TRBJ1-2|TRBV7-2|many
TGTGCCAGCAGCGGACAGGGGATCTATGGCTACACCTTC
CASSGQGIYGYTF
>TRBD2|TRBJ2-3|TRBV24-1|many
TGTGCCACCAGTCCTGCTAGCGGGGGGGCAGATACGCAGTATTTT
CATSPASGGADTQYF
>-|TRBJ1-4|TRBV7-9|many
TGTGCCAGCAGCTTAGCAGGGTATAATGAAAAACTGTTTTTT
CASSLAGYNEKLFF
>-|TRBJ1-1|TRBV19|-
TGTGCCAGTACTTCAAGAGAGCAGACTGCAGAAGCTTTCTTT
CASTSREQTAEAFF
>TRBD1|TRBJ1-6|TRBV20-1|-
TGCAGTGCTAGACAGGGGGCGGATAATTCACCCCTCCACTTT
CSARQGADNSPLHF
>TRBD1|TRBJ2-1|TRBV11-2|many
TGTGCCAGCAGCTTGGACAGGGGAAACAATGAGCAGTTCTTC
CASSLDRGNNEQFF
>TRBD2|TRBJ2-5|TRBV5-1|-
TGCGCCAGCAGGCTAGCGGGGGGGCCGGTGGAGGAGACCCAGTACTTC
CASRLAGGPVEETQYF
>-|TRBJ2-3|TRBV11-1|-
TGTGCCAGCAGCCCCAGGGCTCCAGATACGCAGTATTTT
CASSPRAPDTQYF
>TRBD1|TRBJ1-1|TRBV12-3/TRBV12-4|few
TGTGCCAGCAGTCCCGACAGGGGGCGGTGGTTTTTCAACGGCTCCGACACTGAAGCTTTCTTT
CASSPDRGRWFFNGSDTEAFF
>-|TRBJ1-2|TRBV5-4|-
TGTGCCAGCAGCCCCGGGGGGGTGGCTAACTATGGCTACACCTTC
CASSPGGVANYGYTF
>TRBD1|TRBJ2-1|TRBV3-1|-
TGTGCCAGCAGCCAGTCAGCCCGTAGAGGGGGCCCCTACAATGAGCAGTTCTTC
CASSQSARRGGPYNEQFF
>-|TRBJ2-7|TRBV18|many
TGTGCCAGCTCACAGCCAGGAAGCGAGCAGTACTTC
CASSQPGSEQYF
>-|TRBJ2-7|TRBV4-2|few
TGTGCCAGCAGCCAAGCCGGGGATGGATACGAGCAGTACTTC
CASSQAGDGYEQYF
>TRBD1|TRBJ2-7|TRBV12-3/TRBV12-4|few
TGTGCCAGCAGTCAACCGGGACAGGGGATCCACGAGCAGTACTTC
CASSQPGQGIHEQYF
>-|TRBJ1-4|TRBV7-2|-
TGTGCCAGCAGCTTAGGGGGTGGCAGGGACGATGAAAAACTGTTTTTT
CASSLGGGRDDEKLFF
>-|TRBJ1-5|TRBV20-1|-
TGCAGTGCTAGAGATCCGACGGGCAATCAGCCCCAGCATTTT
CSARDPTGNQPQHF
>TRBD2|TRBJ2-1|TRBV20-1|few
TGCAGCCCGCGGGGGATCTCCTACAATGAGCAGTTCTTC
CSPRGISYNEQFF
>-|TRBJ2-4|TRBV7-2|many
TGTGCCAGCAGCTTAGGGGGCCAAAACATTCAGTACTTC
CASSLGGQNIQYF
>-|TRBJ1-5|TRBV24-1|-
TGTGCCCCAGGGGACGGAGGGGTCGCCCCATCGTTGCCCCAGCATTTT
CAPGDGGVAPSLPQHF
>-|TRBJ1-5|TRBV27|many
TGTGCCAGCAGTTTGGTGGGGCTCTATCAGCCCCAGCATTTT
CASSLVGLYQPQHF
>TRBD2|TRBJ2-3|TRBV29-1|-
TGCAGCGCTGGGGATAATACTAGCGGAGATACGCAGTATTTT
CSAGDNTSGDTQYF
>-|TRBJ2-2|TRBV6-5|many
TGTGCCAGCAGTTCTCAGGGGTCCGGGGAGCTGTTTTTT
CASSSQGSGELFF
>-|TRBJ2-1|TRBV7-2|-
TGTGCCAGCAGCAGACAGGTTTCGGAGCAGTTCTTC
CASSRQVSEQFF
>-|TRBJ1-4|TRBV20-1|few
TGCAGTGCTAGAGACCGCCCTACGAATGAAAAACTGTTTTTT
CSARDRPTNEKLFF
>TRBD2|TRBJ2-1|TRBV7-3|many
TGTGCCAGCAGCCCTAGCGGGGGGGCTTACAATGAGCAGTTCTTC
CASSPSGGAYNEQFF
>-|TRBJ1-1|TRBV6-2/TRBV6-3|many
TGTGCCAGCAGTTACTCGGCGGGGCTTATGAACACTGAAGCTTTCTTT
CASSYSAGLMNTEAFF
>-|TRBJ1-1|TRBV4-1|-
TGCGCCAGCAGCCAGCCCAATTGGTCTGAAGCTTTCTTT
CASSQPNWSEAFF
>-|TRBJ2-5|TRBV9|few
TGTGCCAGCAGCCAAGTGGGATGGGAGACCCAGTACTTC
CASSQVGWETQYF
>-|TRBJ2-1|TRBV4-3|few
TGCGCCAGCAGCCAAGATCCGGGGTCCTACAATGAGCAGTTCTTC
CASSQDPGSYNEQFF
>TRBD1|TRBJ2-4|TRBV23-1|many
TGCGCCAGCAGTCAATCGAGTGACAGGGCTCCCAAAAACATTCAGTACTTC
CASSQSSDRAPKNIQYF
>-|TRBJ2-4|TRBV21-1|many
TGTGCCAGCATCCCTACGTGGAGAGGGGGCCTAGCCAAAAACATTCAGTACTTC
CASIPTWRGGLAKNIQYF
>-|TRBJ2-1|TRBV11-2|-
TGTGCCAGCAGTCCCCCCGCGCTATCGAAATTAGAGCAGTTCTTC
CASSPPALSKLEQFF
>-|TRBJ1-2|TRBV6-1|many
TGTGCCAGCAGTGGTCAGTATGATTACACCTTC
CASSGQYDYTF
>-|TRBJ2-2|TRBV3-1|-
TGTGCCAGCAGCCAAGATTGGGACGGGAACGCGAACACCGGGGAGCTGTTTTTT
CASSQDWDGNANTGELFF
>-|TRBJ1-1|TRBV6-5|few
TGTGCCAGCAGTTATCCTGGGGACACTGAAGCTTTCTTT
CASSYPGDTEAFF
>-|TRBJ1-2|TRBV7-9|-
TGTGCCAGCAGCCGAGGGGGGGGCCCGGTCTATGGCTACACCTTC
CASSRGGGPVYGYTF
>TRBD2|TRBJ2-5|TRBV7-2|-
TGTGCCAGCAGCTTAGATACAATCCGGGGGGAGGGGACCCAGTACTTC
CASSLDTIRGEGTQYF
>TRBD2|TRBJ2-3|TRBV7-2|few
TGTGCCAGCAGCAAGGGACTAGCGGGGGCCCACGGGGCAGATACGCAGTATTTT
CASSKGLAGAHGADTQYF
>-|TRBJ2-7|TRBV5-6|few
TGTGCCAGCAGCTCACAACCGGGACTCGTATACGAGCAGTACTTC
CASSSQPGLVYEQYF
>-|TRBJ2-1|TRBV9|few
TGTGCCAGCAGCGTAAATGGTCAATCCTACAATGAGCAGTTCTTC
CASSVNGQSYNEQFF
>-|TRBJ2-3|TRBV5-8|-
TGTGCCAGCAGCTTTAGGCGGGCGACAGATAGCACAGATACGCAGTATTTT
CASSFRRATDSTDTQYF
>-|TRBJ2-7|TRBV3-1|few
TGTGCCAGCAGCCAAGAGTGGACGCATACGTCTCTCGAGCAGTACTTC
CASSQEWTHTSLEQYF
>-|TRBJ1-2|TRBV7-2|few
TGTGCCAGCAGCTTAATAGGGGAGGCTGGCTACACCTTC
CASSLIGEAGYTF
>-|TRBJ1-1|TRBV3-1|few
TGTGCCAGCAGCCCACCAGACAACACTGAAGCTTTCTTT
CASSPPDNTEAFF
>TRBD1|TRBJ2-3|TRBV9|few
TGTGCCAGCAGCGTCGCCGGGACAGGGGGAACAGATACGCAGTATTTT
CASSVAGTGGTDTQYF